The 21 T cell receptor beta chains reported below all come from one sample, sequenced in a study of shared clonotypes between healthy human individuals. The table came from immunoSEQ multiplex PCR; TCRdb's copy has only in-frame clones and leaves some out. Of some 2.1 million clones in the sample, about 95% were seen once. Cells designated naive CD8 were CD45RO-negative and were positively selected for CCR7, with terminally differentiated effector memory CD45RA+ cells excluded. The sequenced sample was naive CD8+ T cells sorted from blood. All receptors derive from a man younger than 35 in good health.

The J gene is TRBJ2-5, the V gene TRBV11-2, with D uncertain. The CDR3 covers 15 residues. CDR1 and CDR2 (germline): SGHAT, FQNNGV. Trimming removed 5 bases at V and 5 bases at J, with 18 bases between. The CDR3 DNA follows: TGTGCCAGCAGCCTCAGGCCCGGAACGCGGGAGACCCAGTACTTC. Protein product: CASSLRPGTRETQYF.

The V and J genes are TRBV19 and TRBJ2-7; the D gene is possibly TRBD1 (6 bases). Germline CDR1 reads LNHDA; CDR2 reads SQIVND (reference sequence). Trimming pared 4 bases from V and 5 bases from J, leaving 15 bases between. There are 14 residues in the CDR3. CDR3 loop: CASSTRDKAHEQYF. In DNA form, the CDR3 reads TGTGCCAGTAGTACCCGGGACAAAGCCCACGAGCAGTACTTC.

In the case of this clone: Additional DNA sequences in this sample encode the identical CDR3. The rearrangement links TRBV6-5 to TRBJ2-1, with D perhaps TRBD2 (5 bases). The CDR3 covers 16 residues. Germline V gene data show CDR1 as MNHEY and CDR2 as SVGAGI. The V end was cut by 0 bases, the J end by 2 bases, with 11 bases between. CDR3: CASSYSVGETYNEQFF. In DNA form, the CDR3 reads TGTGCCAGCAGTTACTCGGTCGGGGAAACCTACAATGAGCAGTTCTTC.

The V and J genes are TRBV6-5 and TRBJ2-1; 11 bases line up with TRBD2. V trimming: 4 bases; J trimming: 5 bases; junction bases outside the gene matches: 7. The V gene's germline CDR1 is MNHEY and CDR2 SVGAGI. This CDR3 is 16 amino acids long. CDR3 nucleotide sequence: TGTGCCAGCAGTTCACTAGCGGGAGTCGGCGACAATGAGCAGTTCTTC. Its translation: CASSSLAGVGDNEQFF.

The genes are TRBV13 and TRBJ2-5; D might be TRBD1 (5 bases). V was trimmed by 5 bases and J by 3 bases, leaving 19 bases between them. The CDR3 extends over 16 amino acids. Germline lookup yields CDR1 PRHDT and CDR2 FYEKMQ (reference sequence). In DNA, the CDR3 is TGTGCCAGCAGCAGTCCCGGCACCCCAGGGAAAGAGACCCAGTACTTC. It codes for CASSSPGTPGKETQYF.

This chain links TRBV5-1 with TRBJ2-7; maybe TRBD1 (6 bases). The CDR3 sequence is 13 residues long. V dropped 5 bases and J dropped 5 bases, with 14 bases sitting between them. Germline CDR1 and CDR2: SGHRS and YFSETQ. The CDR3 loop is CASSPNRDHEQYF. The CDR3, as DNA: TGCGCCAGCAGTCCCAACAGGGACCACGAGCAGTACTTC.

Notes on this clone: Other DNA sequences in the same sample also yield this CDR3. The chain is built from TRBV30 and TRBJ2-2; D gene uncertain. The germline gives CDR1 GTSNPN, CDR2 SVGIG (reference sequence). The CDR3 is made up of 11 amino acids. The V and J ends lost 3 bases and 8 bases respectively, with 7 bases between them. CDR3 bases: TGTGCCTGGAGCGAAGGGGGGGAGCTGTTTTTT. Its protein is CAWSEGGELFF.

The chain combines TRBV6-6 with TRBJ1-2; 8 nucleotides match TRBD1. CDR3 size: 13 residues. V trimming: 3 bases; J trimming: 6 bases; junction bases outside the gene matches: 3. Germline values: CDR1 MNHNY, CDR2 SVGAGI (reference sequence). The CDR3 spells CASSYTGGDGYTF. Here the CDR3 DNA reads TGTGCCAGCAGTTATACAGGGGGAGATGGCTACACCTTC.

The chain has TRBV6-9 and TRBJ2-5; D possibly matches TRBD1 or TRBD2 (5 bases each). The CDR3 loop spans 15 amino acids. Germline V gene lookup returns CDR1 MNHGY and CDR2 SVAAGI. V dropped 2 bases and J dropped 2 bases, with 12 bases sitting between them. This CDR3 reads CASSYAGALQETQYF. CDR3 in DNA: TGTGCCAGCAGTTATGCCGGGGCTTTACAAGAGACCCAGTACTTC.

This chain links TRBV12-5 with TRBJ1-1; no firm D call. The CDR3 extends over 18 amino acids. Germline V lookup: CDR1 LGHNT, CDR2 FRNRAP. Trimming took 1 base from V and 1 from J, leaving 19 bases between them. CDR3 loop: CASGLGTILYRENTEAFF. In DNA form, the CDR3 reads TGTGCTAGTGGTTTGGGTACTATCCTATATCGGGAGAACACTGAAGCTTTCTTT. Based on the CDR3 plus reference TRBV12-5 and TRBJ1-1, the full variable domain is DARVTQTPRHKVTEMGQEVTMRCQPILGHNTVFWYRQTMMQGLELLAYFRNRAPLDDSGMPKDRFSAEMPDATLATLKIQPSEPRDSAVYFCASGLGTILYRENTEAFFGQGTRLTVV.

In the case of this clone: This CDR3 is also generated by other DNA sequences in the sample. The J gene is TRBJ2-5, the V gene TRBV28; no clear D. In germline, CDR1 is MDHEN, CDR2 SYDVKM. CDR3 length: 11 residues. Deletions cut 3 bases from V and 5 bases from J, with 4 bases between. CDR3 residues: CASSFIETQYF. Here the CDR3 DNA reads TGTGCCAGCAGTTTTATCGAGACCCAGTACTTC.

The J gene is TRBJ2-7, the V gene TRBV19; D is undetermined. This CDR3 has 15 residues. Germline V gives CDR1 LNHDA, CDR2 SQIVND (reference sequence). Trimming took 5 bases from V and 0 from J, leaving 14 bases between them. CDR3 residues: CASSPKIRSSYEQYF. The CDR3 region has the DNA TGTGCCAGTAGTCCCAAGATTAGAAGCTCCTACGAGCAGTACTTC.

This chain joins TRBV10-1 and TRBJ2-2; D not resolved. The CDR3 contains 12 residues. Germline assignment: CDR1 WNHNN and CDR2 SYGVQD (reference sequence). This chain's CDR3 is CARVGNTGELFF. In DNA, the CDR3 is TGCGCGAGAGTAGGGAACACCGGGGAGCTGTTTTTT.

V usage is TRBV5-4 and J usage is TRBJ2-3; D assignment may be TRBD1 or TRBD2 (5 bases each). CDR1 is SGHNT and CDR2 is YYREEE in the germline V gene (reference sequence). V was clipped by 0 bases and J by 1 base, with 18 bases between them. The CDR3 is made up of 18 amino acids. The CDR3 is CASSLEVGDKGGTDTQYF. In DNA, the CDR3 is TGTGCCAGCAGCTTGGAAGTGGGAGACAAAGGGGGCACAGATACGCAGTATTTT.

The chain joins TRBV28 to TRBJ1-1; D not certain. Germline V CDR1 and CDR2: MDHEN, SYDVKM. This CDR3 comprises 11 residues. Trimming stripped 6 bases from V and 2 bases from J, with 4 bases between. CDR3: CASSKNTEAFF. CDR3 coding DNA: TGTGCCAGCAGCAAAAACACTGAAGCTTTCTTT.

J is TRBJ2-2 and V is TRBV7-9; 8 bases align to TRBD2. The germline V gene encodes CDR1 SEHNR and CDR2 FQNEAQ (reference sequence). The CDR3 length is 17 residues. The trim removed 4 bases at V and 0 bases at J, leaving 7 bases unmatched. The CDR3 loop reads CASSSSLAGPNTGELFF. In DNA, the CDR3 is TGTGCCAGCAGCTCTTCTTTAGCGGGACCGAACACCGGGGAGCTGTTTTTT.

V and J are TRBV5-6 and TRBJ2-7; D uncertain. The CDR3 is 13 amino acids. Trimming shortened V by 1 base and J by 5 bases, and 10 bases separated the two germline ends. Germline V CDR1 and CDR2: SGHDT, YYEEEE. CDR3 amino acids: CASSLSPSDEQYF. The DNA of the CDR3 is TGTGCCAGCAGCTTGTCCCCATCCGACGAGCAGTACTTC.

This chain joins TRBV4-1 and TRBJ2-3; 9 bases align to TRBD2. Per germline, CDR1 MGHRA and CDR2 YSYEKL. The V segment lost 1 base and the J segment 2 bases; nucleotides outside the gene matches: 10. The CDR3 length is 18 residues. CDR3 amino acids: CASSQALFSGGDTDTQYF. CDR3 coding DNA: TGCGCCAGCAGCCAAGCCCTCTTTAGCGGGGGAGACACAGATACGCAGTATTTT.

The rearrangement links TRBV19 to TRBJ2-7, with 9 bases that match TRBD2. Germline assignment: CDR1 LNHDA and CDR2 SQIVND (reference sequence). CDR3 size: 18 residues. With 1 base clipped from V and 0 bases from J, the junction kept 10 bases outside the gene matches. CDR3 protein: CASSIAAGGPADSYEQYF. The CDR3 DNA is TGTGCCAGTAGTATAGCAGCGGGAGGCCCTGCCGACTCCTACGAGCAGTACTTC.

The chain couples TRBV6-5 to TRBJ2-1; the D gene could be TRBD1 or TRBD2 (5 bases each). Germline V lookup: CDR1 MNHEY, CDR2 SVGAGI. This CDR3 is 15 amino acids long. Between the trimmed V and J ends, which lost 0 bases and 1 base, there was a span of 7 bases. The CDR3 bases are TGTGCCAGCAGTTACTCGGGGGAGTCCTACAATGAGCAGTTCTTC. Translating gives CASSYSGESYNEQFF.

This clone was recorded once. The CDR3 region has the DNA TGTGCCAGCAGTTACATTGCTGCAGGGGGAAATTCACCCCTCCACTTT. It is translated as CASSYIAAGGNSPLHF. The V and J genes are TRBV6-6 and TRBJ1-6; 7 bases map to TRBD1. Germline values: CDR1 MNHNY, CDR2 SVGAGI (reference sequence). This CDR3 contains 16 residues. Germline trimming cut 2 bases from V and 7 bases from J; bases unmatched to any gene: 8.